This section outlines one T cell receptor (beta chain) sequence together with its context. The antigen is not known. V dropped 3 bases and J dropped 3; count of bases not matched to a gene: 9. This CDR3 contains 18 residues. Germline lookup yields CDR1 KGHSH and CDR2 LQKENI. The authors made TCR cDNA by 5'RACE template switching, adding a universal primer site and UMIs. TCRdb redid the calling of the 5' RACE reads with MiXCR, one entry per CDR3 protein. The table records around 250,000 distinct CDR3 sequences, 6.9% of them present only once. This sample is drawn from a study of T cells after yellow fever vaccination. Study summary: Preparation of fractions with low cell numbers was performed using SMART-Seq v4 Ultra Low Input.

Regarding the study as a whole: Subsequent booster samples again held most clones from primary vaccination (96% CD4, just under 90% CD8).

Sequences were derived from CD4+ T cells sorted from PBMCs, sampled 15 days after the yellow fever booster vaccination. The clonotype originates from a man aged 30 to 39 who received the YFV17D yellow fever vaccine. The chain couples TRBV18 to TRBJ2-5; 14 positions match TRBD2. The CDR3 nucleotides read TGTGCCAGCTCACCGAGGACTAGCGGGAGGACGGAAGAAGAGACCCAGTACTTC. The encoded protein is CASSPRTSGRTEEETQYF.